The T cell receptor (beta chain) described here comes from a study of T cell repertoires in cytomegalovirus infection. General study findings and limits: CMV carriers with the relevant HLA were identified by cumulative public TCR beta family frequency. The ex vivo response was dominated by HLA-C-restricted CMV-specific TCR beta clonotypes.

Many counts were recorded for this clonotype. What it binds is not known. TCRdb redid the calling of the reads with MiXCR, one entry per CDR3 protein. The sample gives roughly 49,000 distinct CDR3 sequences, approximately 22% of which show up once; around a sixth is in the top ten. V was trimmed by 0 bases and J by 0 bases, leaving 6 bases between them. Germline lookup yields CDR1 SGHRS and CDR2 YFSETQ. The CDR3 totals 14 residues. The TCR sequence derives from a human donor in good health (CMV status not recorded). Some clones in this sample may be carry-over from other donors' samples. The sequenced sample was PBMCs, sequenced either directly or after in vitro stimulation (not recorded which). The chain links TRBV5-1 to TRBJ1-1, with D unclear. The CDR3 spells CASSLGQMNTEAFF. In nucleotides, the CDR3 is TGCGCCAGCAGCTTGGGGCAGATGAACACTGAAGCTTTCTTT.